A selection of T cell receptor beta chains follows, all from one sample in a study of regulatory T cells in long-lasting Graves disease. MiXCR, run by TCRdb on the multiplex PCR reads, gives a single entry per CDR3 protein. The profile shows about 620,000 distinct CDR3 sequences, about 16% of them singletons. The same sample was also studied in work on T cells in Graves' hyperthyroidism and ophthalmopathy.

The starting material was peripheral blood mononuclear cells (PBMCs), obtained at new diagnosis, from a patient treated with antithyroid drugs. These receptors were collected from a woman in her 30s with Graves disease. Both conserved end residues are part of each CDR3. A D gene is named only where the DNA matches it firmly. Clone size is not always given. Where it is, it says once, few, many or a class for expanded clones.

TRBJ1-1 - TRBV15 many TGTGCCACCAGCAGAGATGGGGGGGAGAGGACTGAAGCTTTCTTT CATSRDGGERTEAFF
TRBJ2-7 TRBD2 TRBV27 - TGTGCCAGCAGTTTAATACTAGCGGGGTCCTACGAGCAGTACTTC CASSLILAGSYEQYF
TRBJ2-4 - TRBV28 many TGTGCCAGCAGTTTCCTTTCAGCCCTAGCCAAAAACATTCAGTACTTC CASSFLSALAKNIQYF
TRBJ1-1 TRBD1 TRBV6-2/TRBV6-3 - TGTGCCAGCAGTGAAAGACAGGGTCTGAACACTGAAGCTTTCTTT CASSERQGLNTEAFF
TRBJ1-2 TRBD1 TRBV7-8 many TGTGCCAGCAGCCTCGACAGGGCTTCTGGCTACACCTTC CASSLDRASGYTF
TRBJ1-1 - TRBV28 many TGTGCCGCCAGGGGCAGGGACACTGAAGCTTTCTTT CAARGRDTEAFF
TRBJ2-2 - TRBV6-1 - TGTGCCACCGATGGGGCCGGGCTAGCGAACCCCGGGGAGCTGTTTTTT CATDGAGLANPGELFF
TRBJ2-1 - TRBV7-3 once TGTGCCAGCAGCTTAACCCGGGACAGCGGGCCCTACAATGAGCAGTTCTTC CASSLTRDSGPYNEQFF
TRBJ1-1 - TRBV5-1 many TGCGCCAGCAGCCCCGTGACAGAACTGAACACTGAAGCTTTCTTT CASSPVTELNTEAFF
TRBJ1-1 - TRBV10-3 many TGTGCCATCAGTGAGTCAGGACCCAACACTGAAGCTTTCTTT CAISESGPNTEAFF
TRBJ1-6 - TRBV20-1 once TGCAGTGCTAGTGGTCGGACAGTTAATTCACCCCTCCACTTT CSASGRTVNSPLHF
TRBJ2-3 - TRBV5-1 - TGCGCCAGCACCGCCTGGGGAAGTGGGACAGATACGCAGTATTTT CASTAWGSGTDTQYF
TRBJ2-7 TRBD2 TRBV2 - TGTGCCAGCAGTGCTAGCGGGGCACTTTACGAGCAGTACTTC CASSASGALYEQYF
TRBJ1-2 TRBD1 TRBV20-1 few TGCAGTGCCTCCGGGACAGGGTTTGGCTACACCTTC CSASGTGFGYTF
TRBJ1-1 - TRBV28 many TGTGCCAGCAGTTTTTGGCCAGGAGGGATGAACACTGAAGCTTTCTTT CASSFWPGGMNTEAFF
TRBJ2-5 - TRBV18 - TGTGCCAGCTCACCACCGAACACCCCAGAGACCCAGTACTTC CASSPPNTPETQYF
TRBJ1-2 - TRBV6-1 - TGTGCCAGCAGCCGCGAAGGGGGTCCTAGCTATGGCTACACCTTC CASSREGGPSYGYTF
TRBJ1-1 - TRBV6-1 - TGTGCCAGCAAAGACGGGAACACTGAAGCTTTCTTT CASKDGNTEAFF
TRBJ1-1 - TRBV7-9 few TGTGCCAGCAGATCTCAGGGGACTGAAGCTTTCTTT CASRSQGTEAFF
TRBJ1-1 - TRBV6-1 many TGTGCCAGCAGTGAAGACGAAGGGGTCCCCACTGAAGCTTTCTTT CASSEDEGVPTEAFF
TRBJ2-1 - TRBV20-1 few TGCAGTGCGAAGGGACTCCACACATACAATGAGCAGTTCTTC CSAKGLHTYNEQFF
TRBJ1-6 - TRBV6-1 many TGTGCCAGCGTTCGACTGGGTACCTTCTCGGAATCACCCCTCCACTTT CASVRLGTFSESPLHF
TRBJ2-7 TRBD2 TRBV6-1 many TGTGCCAGCAGTGAAAACCGACTAGCGGGAGGCCACGAGCAGTACTTC CASSENRLAGGHEQYF